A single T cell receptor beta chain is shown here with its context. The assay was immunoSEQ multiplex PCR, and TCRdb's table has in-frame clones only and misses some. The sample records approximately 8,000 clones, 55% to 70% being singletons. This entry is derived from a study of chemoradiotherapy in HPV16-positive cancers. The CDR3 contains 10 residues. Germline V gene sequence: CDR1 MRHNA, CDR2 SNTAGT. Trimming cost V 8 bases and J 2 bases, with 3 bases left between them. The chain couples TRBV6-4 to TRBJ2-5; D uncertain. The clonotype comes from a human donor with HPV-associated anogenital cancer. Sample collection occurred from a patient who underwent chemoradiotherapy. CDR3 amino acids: CASGQETQYF. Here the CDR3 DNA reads TGTGCCAGCGGGCAAGAGACCCAGTACTTC.